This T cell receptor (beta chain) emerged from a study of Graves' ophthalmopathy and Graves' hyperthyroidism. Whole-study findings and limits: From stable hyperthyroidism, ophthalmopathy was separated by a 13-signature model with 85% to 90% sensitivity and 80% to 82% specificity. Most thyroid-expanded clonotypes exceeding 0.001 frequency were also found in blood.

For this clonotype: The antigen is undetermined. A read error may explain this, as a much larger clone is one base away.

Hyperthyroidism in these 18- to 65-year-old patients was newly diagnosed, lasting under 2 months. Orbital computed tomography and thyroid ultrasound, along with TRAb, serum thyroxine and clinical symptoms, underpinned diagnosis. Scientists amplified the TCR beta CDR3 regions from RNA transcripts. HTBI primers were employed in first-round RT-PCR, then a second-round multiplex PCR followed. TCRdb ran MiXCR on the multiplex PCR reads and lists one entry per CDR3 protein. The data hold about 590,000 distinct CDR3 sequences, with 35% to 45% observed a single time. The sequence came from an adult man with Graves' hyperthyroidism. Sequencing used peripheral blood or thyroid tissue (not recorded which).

CDR3 DNA: TGTGCCAGCAGTGAAGGAGGGGCGACCGGGTATGGCTACACCTTC. Protein: CASSEGGATGYGYTF. The chain combines TRBV6-1 with TRBJ1-2, with TRBD1 as a possible D gene (5 bases). The germline V and J ends were trimmed by 1 base and 5 bases, with 14 bases remaining between them. Germline V lookup: CDR1 MNHNS, CDR2 SASEGT. The length of the CDR3 is 15 residues.